This passage covers 13 T cell receptor beta chains from one sample sequenced in a study of shared clonotypes between healthy human individuals. This table comes from immunoSEQ multiplex PCR, and its TCRdb copy is limited to in-frame clones, with some not included. This sample has over a million clones; more than 95% occur once, and the top ten carry roughly 1.1%. Sequencing used naive CD4+ T cells sorted from blood. Documented subset: CD45RA+ positively selected. These receptors were obtained from a man younger than 40 in good health.

This clone has just one count. This chain links TRBV10-1 with TRBJ2-5; D could derive from TRBD1 or TRBD2 (6 bases each). Germline loops: CDR1 WNHNN, CDR2 SYGVQD (reference sequence). Trimming pared 2 bases from V and 2 bases from J, leaving 18 bases between. CDR3 length: 17 residues. The CDR3 DNA sequence: TGCGCCAGCAGTGAGCCGCGGAGGGGGGCTTTGCAAGAGACCCAGTACTTC. Amino acid sequence: CASSEPRRGALQETQYF.

The chain uses TRBV28 and TRBJ2-7; possibly TRBD1 for D (6 bases). Germline-derived CDR1 and CDR2 are MDHEN and SYDVKM. There are 14 residues in the CDR3. Trimming removed 3 bases at V and 7 bases at J, with 16 bases between. The CDR3 reads CASSFRGLPREQYF. DNA of the CDR3: TGTGCCAGCAGTTTCAGGGGTCTACCTAGAGAGCAGTACTTC.

The V gene is TRBV10-3, the J gene TRBJ2-1; the D gene is possibly TRBD2 (5 bases). Trimming left V 4 bases short and J 9 bases short, with 19 bases between. This CDR3 is built from 15 residues. CDR1 and CDR2 (germline): ENHRY, SYGVKD. The CDR3 here is CAISGVPPGSGEQFF. The CDR3 nucleotides are TGTGCCATCAGTGGCGTACCGCCGGGGTCTGGTGAGCAGTTCTTC.

The chain links TRBV6-5 to TRBJ1-6, with D maybe TRBD1 (6 bases). V gave up 1 base and J gave up 7 bases, with 14 bases separating them. From germline, CDR1 is MNHEY and CDR2 SVGAGI. The CDR3 loop spans 16 amino acids. The CDR3 bases are TGTGCCAGCAGTTACTGGCAGGGGATTGACAATTCACCCCTCCACTTT. It codes for CASSYWQGIDNSPLHF.

In DNA, the CDR3 is TGTGCCAGCAGCTTAAACTACAATGAGCAGTTCTTC. Its translation: CASSLNYNEQFF. V usage is TRBV5-4 and J usage is TRBJ2-1; D gene unclear. This CDR3 has 12 residues. V was shortened by 2 bases and J by 3 bases, with 3 bases between the two germline ends. CDR1 is SGHNT and CDR2 is YYREEE in the germline V gene (reference sequence).

V gene TRBV29-1 combines with J gene TRBJ2-1; 10 bases are a match to TRBD2. The CDR3 runs 19 residues. Germline V gives CDR1 SQVTM, CDR2 ANQGSEA. Trimming cost V 4 bases and J 5 bases; bases outside gene matches: 20. The CDR3 region has the DNA TGCAGCGTTGTAGGGGCTGGGTCTAGCGGGAGTCGGTTACACAATGAGCAGTTCTTC. Amino acids: CSVVGAGSSGSRLHNEQFF.

The J gene is TRBJ2-2, the V gene TRBV11-3, with a tentative D call TRBD1 (5 bases). The CDR3 has 14 amino acids. Germline CDR1 SGHNT, CDR2 YENEEA. V was cut by 5 bases and J by 7 bases, with 14 bases left in between. The CDR3 DNA is TGTGCCAGCAGCACCAGGGAATTGGGCGGGGAGCTGTTTTTT. Its translation: CASSTRELGGELFF.

The chain links TRBV11-2 to TRBJ2-7, with D maybe TRBD2 (5 bases). Germline assignment: CDR1 SGHAT and CDR2 FQNNGV. Trimming pared 1 base from V and 5 bases from J, leaving 12 bases between. This CDR3 is 14 amino acids long. In DNA, the CDR3 is TGTGCCAGCAGCTTAGTGGCTAGCTTTCACGAGCAGTACTTC. Its translation: CASSLVASFHEQYF. Supplemented by reference TRBV11-2 and TRBJ2-7, the full variable domain reads EAGVAQSPRYKIIEKRQSVAFWCNPISGHATLYWYQQILGQGPKLLIQFQNNGVVDDSQLPKDRFSAERLKGVDSTLKIQPAKLEDSAVYLCASSLVASFHEQYFGPGTRLTVT.

The chain joins TRBV6-1 to TRBJ1-5; the D gene is possibly TRBD1 (6 bases). This CDR3 contains 15 residues. The germline V gene encodes CDR1 MNHNS and CDR2 SASEGT. The V and J ends lost 1 base and 2 bases respectively, with 9 bases between them. CDR3 bases: TGTGCCAGCAGTGAAGAGCCAGGGGGCAATCAGCCCCAGCATTTT. Protein sequence: CASSEEPGGNQPQHF.

The J gene is TRBJ2-2, the V gene TRBV4-3; D unresolved. Germline assignment: CDR1 LGHNA and CDR2 YSLEER. This CDR3 contains 14 residues. V shed 1 base and J shed 6 bases, with 9 bases lying between them. The CDR3 DNA reads as TGCGCCAGCAGCCAAGTTGGCGTTGCCGGGGAGCTGTTTTTT. This translates into CASSQVGVAGELFF.

This rearrangement joins TRBV15 to TRBJ1-1; the D gene is possibly TRBD1 (5 bases). Trimming took 1 base from V and 4 from J, leaving 19 bases between them. CDR3 length equals 17 residues. The V gene's germline CDR1 is LNHNV and CDR2 YYDKDF (reference sequence). CDR3 sequence: CATSRASRDGVVTEAFF. The CDR3 coding sequence is TGTGCCACCAGCAGAGCGTCCAGGGATGGGGTGGTCACTGAAGCTTTCTTT.

The chain carries TRBV15 and TRBJ2-1; the match to TRBD2 covers 8 bases. Germline loops: CDR1 LNHNV, CDR2 YYDKDF (reference sequence). The CDR3 is made up of 15 amino acids. Trimming at V came to 5 bases and at J to 7 bases, leaving 10 bases not matched to a gene. Written as DNA, the CDR3 is TGTGCCACCAGCCGAGGAGGTAGCGGGGAAAATGAGCAGTTCTTC. It yields the protein CATSRGGSGENEQFF.

The chain recombines TRBV7-3 with TRBJ2-3; TRBD1 agrees at 8 bases. J was trimmed by 3 bases and V by 2 bases; bases with no gene match: 4. The CDR3 is made up of 15 amino acids. CDR1 is SGHTA, CDR2 FQGTGA, per germline. This CDR3 reads CASSLRTGRTDTQYF. The CDR3 coding sequence is TGTGCCAGCAGCTTACGGACAGGGCGAACAGATACGCAGTATTTT.